This TCR beta chain was sequenced during a study of blood T cell repertoires in COVID-19. Turning to the study itself: COVID-19 samples from acute and convalescent phases originated in the United States, Italy and Spain. T cells, B-cell-depleted T cells, or PBMCs supplied cDNA or gDNA.

In the source study's methods: Amplification of reference gene primers was used by the study to estimate nucleated cell counts. Method: immunoSEQ multiplex PCR; TCRdb's copy keeps in-frame clones and lacks some. Clone size and V and J calls were adopted from that table, with D and trimming inferred from the DNA. Among about 160,000 clones listed, almost 85% were seen once. The CDR3 is 16 amino acids. V lost 1 base, J lost 4 bases, and 17 bases lay in between. Sequenced: peripheral blood. This rearrangement joins TRBV5-7 to TRBJ1-1; D gene uncertain. TRBV5-7 is an ORF; its function is uncertain. This TCR was recovered from a man in his forties who had recovered from COVID-19. CDR3 in amino acids: CASSLRGESGGTEAFF. The CDR3 nucleotides are TGTGCCAGCAGCTTGCGTGGAGAATCGGGTGGCACTGAAGCTTTCTTT.